The 24 T cell receptor beta chains below all came from one sample that was sequenced in a study of shared clonotypes between healthy human individuals. This table comes from immunoSEQ multiplex PCR, and its TCRdb copy is limited to in-frame clones, with some not included. This sample carries around 88,000 clones, roughly two thirds of them seen once, and the ten largest clones take 40% to 45%. Sequenced input: memory CD8+ T cells sorted from blood. Subset of the sample: CD45RO+ cells pooled with CCR7-negative TemRA cells. The receptors were gathered from a man under 40 in good health.

This chain links TRBV14 with TRBJ2-1, with D perhaps TRBD1 (5 bases). This CDR3 spans 15 amino acids. Trimming shortened V by 4 bases and J by 1 base, and 11 bases separated the two germline ends. CDR1 is SGHDN and CDR2 is FVKESK in the germline V gene. The CDR3 DNA reads as TGTGCCAGCAGCCGCGCCAGGGTTTCCTACAATGAGCAGTTCTTC. Translated: CASSRARVSYNEQFF.

Regarding this clone: A read error may produce the germline difference seen at one junction end. The chain is built from TRBV25-1 and TRBJ2-1; D not certain. Germline CDR1 reads MGHDK; CDR2 reads SYGVNS. CDR3 length: 17 residues. In DNA form, the CDR3 reads TGTGCCAGCAGTGAATATTACGCGGATGGGTTGGTCAATCAGCAGTTCTTC. It codes for CASSEYYADGLVNQQFF. Full variable domain (missing parts from reference TRBV25-1 and TRBJ2-1): EADIYQTPRYLVIGTGKKITLECSQTMGHDKMYWYQQDPGMELHLIHYSYGVNSTEKGDLSSESTVSRIRTEHFPLTLESARPSHTSQYLCASSEYYADGLVNQQFFGPGTRLTVL.

Details on this clone: The same CDR3 can be traced to other DNA sequences in this sample. The V and J genes are TRBV11-2 and TRBJ2-2; perhaps TRBD2 as D (5 bases). The V end was cut by 5 bases, the J end by 1 base, with 8 bases between. CDR1 is SGHAT, CDR2 FQNNGV, per germline. This CDR3 region has 14 residues. The CDR3 DNA reads as TGTGCCAGCAGCAGACGGGGGAACACCGGGGAGCTGTTTTTT. This gives the protein CASSRRGNTGELFF.

This clone was seen more than once but under ten times. The chain combines TRBV7-6 with TRBJ2-7, with 7 bases aligning to TRBD2. V trimming: 4 bases; J trimming: 5 bases; junction bases outside the gene matches: 14. The CDR3 extends over 16 amino acids. Looked up from germline, CDR1 is SGHVS and CDR2 is FNYEAQ. This CDR3 is CASSSPGTIPPHEQYF. The CDR3 DNA sequence: TGTGCCAGCAGCTCCCCGGGGACTATTCCCCCCCACGAGCAGTACTTC.

The genes are TRBV5-6 and TRBJ2-5, with D possibly matching TRBD2 (6 bases). The length of the CDR3 is 14 residues. V shed 1 base and J shed 5 bases, with 12 bases lying between them. Germline V lookup: CDR1 SGHDT, CDR2 YYEEEE. The CDR3 DNA sequence: TGTGCCAGCAGCTTGTTCGGAGGGGAGGAGACCCAGTACTTC. The encoded protein is CASSLFGGEETQYF.

This chain links TRBV6-5 with TRBJ2-1, with 8 bases fitting TRBD2. Germline lookup yields CDR1 MNHEY and CDR2 SVGAGI. The CDR3 spans 15 residues. With 2 bases clipped from V and 7 bases from J, the junction kept 7 bases outside the gene matches. The CDR3 reads CASSYQGLVMNEQFF. DNA of the CDR3: TGTGCCAGCAGTTACCAGGGACTAGTCATGAATGAGCAGTTCTTC.

This clone was counted once. The V call is TRBV28, the J call TRBJ2-7; D unclear. This CDR3 comprises 11 residues. Germline CDR1 and CDR2: MDHEN and SYDVKM. Deletions cut 3 bases from V and 5 bases from J, with 5 bases between. The DNA of the CDR3 is TGTGCCAGCAGTTTCGGTGACGAGCAGTACTTC. Translated, it gives CASSFGDEQYF.

The chain combines TRBV28 with TRBJ2-2, with 10 bases fitting TRBD2. V was pared by 11 bases and J by 4 bases, with 10 bases of the junction left unmatched. The germline V gene has CDR1 MDHEN and CDR2 SYDVKM. The CDR3 is 15 residues long. CDR3 coding DNA: TGTGCCGGTCAGCGGGGGGGCGGCGTCACCGGGGAGCTGTTTTTT. Protein product: CAGQRGGGVTGELFF.

The V and J genes are TRBV29-1 and TRBJ2-2, with D uncertain. CDR1 is SQVTM, CDR2 ANQGSEA, per germline. V gave up 0 bases and J gave up 0 bases, with 14 bases separating them. The CDR3 extends over 17 amino acids. CDR3 protein: CSVEDRYGGTNTGELFF. The CDR3 DNA follows: TGCAGCGTTGAAGATCGTTATGGCGGAACGAACACCGGGGAGCTGTTTTTT.

This clone was seen ten or more times. This sample also contains other DNA sequences that code for the same CDR3. The V and J genes are TRBV9 and TRBJ2-1; 7 bases are shared with TRBD2. The length of the CDR3 is 15 residues. With V trimmed by 3 bases and J by 8 bases, 11 bases remained unmatched. Germline CDR1 reads SGDLS; CDR2 reads YYNGEE. DNA of the CDR3: TGTGCCAGCAGCGATGTGGGGGGAGGGACCCATGAGCAGTTCTTC. Protein product: CASSDVGGGTHEQFF.

This sequence joins TRBV5-1 and TRBJ2-7; TRBD2 aligns across 12 bases. Germline V gives CDR1 SGHRS, CDR2 YFSETQ. V shed 0 bases, J shed 2 bases, and the junction held 3 bases outside the gene matches. The CDR3 totals 16 residues. The CDR3: CASSLDASGRAYEQYF. In DNA form, the CDR3 reads TGCGCCAGCAGCTTGGATGCTAGCGGGAGGGCCTACGAGCAGTACTTC. Full variable domain (outside the CDR3, taken from reference TRBV5-1 and TRBJ2-7): KAGVTQTPRYLIKTRGQQVTLSCSPISGHRSVSWYQQTPGQGLQFLFEYFSETQRNKGNFPGRFSGRQFSNSRSEMNVSTLELGDSALYLCASSLDASGRAYEQYFGPGTRLTVT.

Many counts were recorded for this clone. The V gene is TRBV6-6, the J gene TRBJ2-2; D possibly corresponds to TRBD1 (6 bases). V was clipped by 0 bases and J by 1 base, with 6 bases between them. Germline CDR1 reads MNHNY; CDR2 reads SVGAGI (reference sequence). The CDR3 extends over 15 amino acids. The CDR3 sequence: CASSYSGQNTGELFF. The CDR3 nucleotides read TGTGCCAGCAGTTACTCGGGACAGAACACCGGGGAGCTGTTTTTT.

This clone was recorded many times. The chain recombines TRBV28 with TRBJ2-2, with 8 nucleotides matching TRBD1. Germline CDR1 and CDR2: MDHEN and SYDVKM. CDR3 length: 15 amino acids. V dropped 4 bases and J dropped 3; count of bases not matched to a gene: 4. The CDR3 sequence: CASSSGQGDTGELFF. In nucleotides, the CDR3 is TGTGCCAGCAGTTCAGGACAGGGTGACACCGGGGAGCTGTTTTTT. Together with reference TRBV28 and TRBJ2-2, the CDR3 gives the full variable domain: DVKVTQSSRYLVKRTGEKVFLECVQDMDHENMFWYRQDPGLGLRLIYFSYDVKMKEKGDIPEGYSVSREKKERFSLILESASTNQTSMYLCASSSGQGDTGELFFGEGSRLTVL.

V gene TRBV27 combines with J gene TRBJ2-1; D is undetermined. With 2 bases removed from V and 0 bases from J, the gap between germline ends came to 5 bases. The CDR3 length is 14 residues. The germline CDR1 and CDR2 sequences are MNHEY and SMNVEV (reference sequence). Here the CDR3 DNA reads TGTGCCAGCAGTTTAGCTAGCTCCTACAATGAGCAGTTCTTC. This codes for CASSLASSYNEQFF.

The rearrangement uses TRBV11-2 and TRBJ2-7; D gene uncertain. The V gene's germline CDR1 is SGHAT and CDR2 FQNNGV. V was shortened by 1 base and J by 3 bases, with 10 bases between the two germline ends. The CDR3 loop spans 14 amino acids. CDR3 loop: CASSLVGLGYEQYF. In nucleotides, the CDR3 is TGTGCCAGCAGCTTAGTAGGGTTAGGCTACGAGCAGTACTTC.

The V and J genes are TRBV21-1 and TRBJ2-7; the table gives TRBD2 as D, unverified against the DNA. TRBV21-1 is termed a pseudogene. The CDR3 consists of 16 residues. CDR3 nucleotides: TGTGCCAGCAGCAAAGTTGCGGGAGGCTTTCCCTACGAGCAGTACTTC. The encoded protein is CASSKVAGGFPYEQYF.

This clone was observed a few times. J is TRBJ2-1 and V is TRBV11-3, with TRBD2 matching 12 bases. CDR1 is SGHNT and CDR2 is YENEEA in the germline V gene. The CDR3 is 16 residues long. V shed 5 bases, J shed 2 bases, and the junction held 4 bases outside the gene matches. DNA of the CDR3: TGTGCCAGCAGCAGTCTAGCGGGAGGGGCCTACAATGAGCAGTTCTTC. Protein: CASSSLAGGAYNEQFF.

The genes are TRBV28 and TRBJ2-7; D uncertain. The V gene's germline CDR1 is MDHEN and CDR2 SYDVKM. This CDR3 spans 12 amino acids. Between the trimmed V and J ends, which lost 7 bases and 5 bases, there was a span of 12 bases. CDR3 coding DNA: TGTGCCAGCAACTATGGAAGAGACGAGCAGTACTTC. Its protein is CASNYGRDEQYF.

The chain couples TRBV7-9 to TRBJ2-1, with D possibly matching TRBD1 (5 bases). The CDR3 extends over 13 amino acids. The V and J ends lost 3 bases and 9 bases respectively, with 12 bases between them. Germline lookup yields CDR1 SEHNR and CDR2 FQNEAQ (reference sequence). The CDR3 spells CASSLGQGGEQFF. CDR3 DNA: TGTGCCAGCAGCTTGGGGCAGGGTGGTGAGCAGTTCTTC.

The V gene is TRBV4-1, the J gene TRBJ1-1; D possibly corresponds to TRBD1 (5 bases). Germline lookup yields CDR1 MGHRA and CDR2 YSYEKL. Trimming stripped 2 bases from V and 4 bases from J, with 23 bases between. The CDR3 is made up of 18 amino acids. The CDR3 sequence: CASSQRWRVGVASTEAFF. CDR3 nucleotide sequence: TGCGCCAGCAGCCAAAGGTGGAGGGTAGGGGTTGCGTCCACTGAAGCTTTCTTT.

The chain has TRBV5-1 and TRBJ1-1; D not certain. V dropped 2 bases and J dropped 2 bases, with 10 bases sitting between them. The CDR3 extends over 14 amino acids. Germline loops: CDR1 SGHRS, CDR2 YFSETQ. This CDR3 is CASSFSWVNTEAFF. The CDR3, as DNA: TGCGCCAGCAGCTTTTCTTGGGTAAACACTGAAGCTTTCTTT.

V usage is TRBV29-1 and J usage is TRBJ2-1; the match to TRBD2 covers 9 bases. The CDR3 extends over 14 amino acids. Germline assignment: CDR1 SQVTM and CDR2 ANQGSEA. Trimming cost V 6 bases and J 4 bases; bases outside gene matches: 7. CDR3 amino acids: CSVDSSGVYNEQFF. DNA for the CDR3: TGCAGCGTGGATTCTAGCGGGGTATACAATGAGCAGTTCTTC.

The J gene is TRBJ2-1, the V gene TRBV6-4; no clear D. This CDR3 has 13 amino acids. Germline V gene data show CDR1 as MRHNA and CDR2 as SNTAGT. Trimming took 5 bases from V and 5 from J, leaving 10 bases between them. CDR3 in amino acids: CASSNALNNEQFF. The CDR3 DNA reads TGTGCCAGCAGTAACGCCCTTAACAATGAGCAGTTCTTC.

A remark on this clone: Other DNA sequences from this sample encode an identical CDR3 as well. V usage is TRBV14 and J usage is TRBJ2-7, with TRBD1 identical over 9 bases. The V gene's germline CDR1 is SGHDN and CDR2 FVKESK. The V segment lost 1 base and the J segment 3 bases; nucleotides outside the gene matches: 1. CDR3 length equals 14 residues. The CDR3 DNA follows: TGTGCCAGCAGCCAAGGACAGGGGGGCTACGAGCAGTACTTC. Its protein is CASSQGQGGYEQYF.